This passage covers 25 T cell receptor beta chains from one sample sequenced in a study of blood T cell repertoires in COVID-19. Repertoires were generated with immunoSEQ multiplex PCR, while TCRdb's copy carries only in-frame clones and drops some. The table lists under 150,000 clones, approximately 85% of them singletons. Sequencing was done on a sample of peripheral blood. The receptors shown here come from a human donor in a cohort sampled during active COVID-19.

This clone was detected a few times. The rearrangement links TRBV2 to TRBJ1-5, with 8 bases aligning to TRBD1. Germline lookup yields CDR1 SNHLY and CDR2 FYNNEI. Trimming took 6 bases from V and 1 from J; bases not matched to a gene: 2. The CDR3 totals 14 residues. CDR3 protein: CASRDRASNQPQHF. Here the CDR3 DNA reads TGTGCCAGCAGGGACAGGGCCAGCAATCAGCCCCAGCATTTT.

The chain combines TRBV5-4 with TRBJ2-5; 7 bases align to TRBD1. There are 15 residues in the CDR3. Germline CDR1 reads SGHNT; CDR2 reads YYREEE (reference sequence). J was trimmed by 5 bases and V by 3 bases; bases with no gene match: 10. The CDR3 bases are TGTGCCAGCAGCTACCCAACGACAGGGCGGGAGACCCAGTACTTC. It translates to CASSYPTTGRETQYF.

The rearrangement links TRBV7-2 to TRBJ2-7; 8 bases agree with TRBD2. The germline CDR1 and CDR2 sequences are SGHTA and FQGNSA. The V and J ends lost 5 bases and 2 bases, in that order; junction bases with no gene match: 8. The CDR3 length is 15 residues. CDR3 DNA: TGTGCCAGCAGCCACGGCGGGGGGCAGGCCTACGAGCAGTACTTC. It specifies CASSHGGGQAYEQYF. The variable domain in full, with the rest retrieved from reference TRBV7-2 and TRBJ2-7, is GAGVSQSPSNKVTEKGKDVELRCDPISGHTALYWYRQSLGQGLEFLIYFQGNSAPDKSGLPSDRFSAERTGGSVSTLTIQRTQQEDSAVYLCASSHGGGQAYEQYFGPGTRLTVT.

The chain uses TRBV4-1 and TRBJ2-4, with TRBD1 identical over 8 bases. Germline V gives CDR1 MGHRA, CDR2 YSYEKL. The CDR3 covers 14 residues. J was trimmed by 6 bases and V by 2 bases; bases with no gene match: 3. CDR3 DNA: TGCGCCAGCAGCCAATCTGGACAGGGAAACATTCAGTACTTC. Protein product: CASSQSGQGNIQYF.

This clone was counted ten times or more. The rearrangement uses TRBV20-1 and TRBJ1-1; D not resolved. The CDR3 has 12 amino acids. V dropped 3 bases and J dropped 5 bases, with 10 bases sitting between them. Looked up from germline, CDR1 is DFQATT and CDR2 is SNEGSKA (reference sequence). CDR3 residues: CSASASLTEAFF. The DNA for the CDR3 is TGCAGTGCTAGTGCTTCCCTGACTGAAGCTTTCTTT.

The J gene is TRBJ2-7, the V gene TRBV5-4, with 11 bases aligning to TRBD2. Germline V gene data show CDR1 as SGHNT and CDR2 as YYREEE (reference sequence). This CDR3 spans 15 amino acids. J lost 6 bases, V lost 4 bases, and 9 bases had no gene match. Here the CDR3 DNA reads TGTGCCAGCAGCCCCTTAGCGGGGGGGCCAGCCGAGCAGTACTTC. It translates to CASSPLAGGPAEQYF.

Worth noting for this clone: One junction end disagrees with the germline gene, perhaps due to a read error. The genes are TRBV12-5 and TRBJ2-1; 8 nucleotides match TRBD1. The CDR3 runs 13 residues. Germline CDR1 reads LGHNT; CDR2 reads FRNRAP. This CDR3 reads CASGSLSGGEGVF. As DNA, the CDR3 is TGTGCTAGTGGTTCCCTCTCAGGGGGCGAAGGGGTCTTC.

CDR3 DNA sequence: TGCGCCAGCAGCCGTCTCGGGCGGGGGGAAGAGACCCAGTACTTC. It specifies CASSRLGRGEETQYF. This sequence joins TRBV4-1 and TRBJ2-5; 8 bases are a match to TRBD2. Germline V gives CDR1 MGHRA, CDR2 YSYEKL. With 4 bases clipped from V and 3 bases from J, the junction kept 7 bases outside the gene matches. The CDR3 has 15 residues.

The rearrangement links TRBV6-5 to TRBJ2-1; possible D gene TRBD2, 5 bases. Trimming shortened V by 7 bases and J by 6 bases, and 13 bases separated the two germline ends. The CDR3 length is 13 residues. Germline V gene data show CDR1 as MNHEY and CDR2 as SVGAGI. The CDR3: CASILPGSNEQFF. The CDR3 coding sequence is TGTGCCAGCATTCTCCCGGGGAGCAATGAGCAGTTCTTC.

V is TRBV7-2 and J is TRBJ2-3, with TRBD2 matching 8 bases. The V segment lost 5 bases and the J segment 9 bases; nucleotides outside the gene matches: 13. Germline assignment: CDR1 SGHTA and CDR2 FQGNSA. The CDR3 is made up of 15 amino acids. CDR3 in DNA: TGTGCCAGCAGCCTCGAGGCCGGGGGGGCCAGCACGCAGTATTTT. Translated, it gives CASSLEAGGASTQYF.

This chain joins TRBV5-4 and TRBJ1-6; TRBD1 aligns across 9 bases. The J segment lost 3 bases and the V segment lost 0 bases, leaving 1 base of the junction unmatched. Germline V gene data show CDR1 as SGHNT and CDR2 as YYREEE (reference sequence). The CDR3 is 16 residues long. The CDR3 DNA reads as TGTGCCAGCAGCTTGGAGGGACAGGGCTATAATTCACCCCTCCACTTT. Translation gives CASSLEGQGYNSPLHF. The full variable domain, completed using reference TRBV5-4 and TRBJ1-6, is ETGVTQSPTHLIKTRGQQVTLRCSSQSGHNTVSWYQQALGQGPQFIFQYYREEENGRGNFPPRFSGLQFPNYSSELNVNALELDDSALYLCASSLEGQGYNSPLHFGNGTRLTVT.

This chain uses TRBV29-1 with TRBJ1-1; D gene uncertain. The CDR3 loop spans 10 amino acids. Trimming cost V 4 bases and J 6 bases, with 6 bases left between them. Per the germline V gene, CDR1 is SQVTM and CDR2 is ANQGSEA. This CDR3 reads CSVGAAEAFF. DNA of the CDR3: TGCAGCGTTGGGGCAGCTGAAGCTTTCTTT.

The chain recombines TRBV30 with TRBJ1-6, with unresolved D. The V end lost 0 bases, the J end lost 7 bases, and 4 bases lay between the germline ends. The CDR3 spans 12 residues. Germline V gives CDR1 GTSNPN, CDR2 SVGIG (reference sequence). The CDR3 region is CAWSVQNSPLHF. CDR3 sequence (DNA): TGTGCCTGGAGTGTACAGAATTCACCCCTCCACTTT.

This chain joins TRBV5-6 and TRBJ2-2, with D possibly being TRBD1 (5 bases). The CDR3 is 18 residues long. V shed 0 bases and J shed 3 bases, with 18 bases lying between them. Looked up from germline, CDR1 is SGHDT and CDR2 is YYEEEE. CDR3 amino acids: CASSLGGMRRAYTGELFF. CDR3 nucleotide sequence: TGTGCCAGCAGCTTGGGGGGCATGAGAAGGGCCTACACCGGGGAGCTGTTTTTT.

The chain links TRBV5-6 to TRBJ2-7, with D hard to call. The length of the CDR3 is 11 residues. Per germline, CDR1 SGHDT and CDR2 YYEEEE. Trimming cost V 4 bases and J 7 bases, with 9 bases left between them. Written as DNA, the CDR3 is TGTGCCAGCAGCCGGATCAGGGAGCAGTACTTC. Amino acid sequence: CASSRIREQYF.

This clone has just one count. The chain links TRBV10-3 to TRBJ1-2; possible D gene TRBD1, 6 bases. Germline assignment: CDR1 ENHRY and CDR2 SYGVKD. Trimming stripped 6 bases from V and 4 bases from J, with 18 bases between. The CDR3 spans 15 residues. Here the CDR3 reads CAISTDRLSAYGYTF. CDR3 DNA sequence: TGTGCCATCAGCACCGACAGGCTGTCTGCCTATGGCTACACCTTC.

The genes are TRBV3-1 (or the pseudogene TRBV3-2) and TRBJ2-1; a weak D match, TRBD2 (5 bases). V gave up 4 bases and J gave up 4 bases, with 11 bases separating them. CDR3 length equals 14 residues. Germline CDR1 reads LGHDT; CDR2 reads YNNKEL (reference sequence). The CDR3 reads CASSPRAQYNEQFF. The CDR3 bases are TGTGCCAGCAGCCCGCGGGCGCAGTACAATGAGCAGTTCTTC.

This chain connects TRBV5-1 to TRBJ1-1, with 10 bases that match TRBD1. CDR1 is SGHRS and CDR2 is YFSETQ in the germline V gene. This CDR3 has 14 residues. V shed 6 bases and J 5 bases; nucleotides not matched to a gene: 7. The CDR3 DNA reads TGCGCCAGCACCACCGGGACAGGGGAAACTGAAGCTTTCTTT. Translating gives CASTTGTGETEAFF.

The genes are TRBV19 and TRBJ2-2, with TRBD2 identical over 9 bases. V dropped 1 base and J dropped 6; count of bases not matched to a gene: 3. Per the germline V gene, CDR1 is LNHDA and CDR2 is SQIVND (reference sequence). CDR3 length: 15 residues. The CDR3 loop is CASSIVAGGAGELFF. CDR3 nucleotide sequence: TGTGCCAGTAGTATAGTCGCGGGGGGGGCCGGGGAGCTGTTTTTT.

The rearrangement joins TRBV19 to TRBJ1-4; 7 nucleotides agree with TRBD1. There are 13 residues in the CDR3. CDR1 is LNHDA and CDR2 is SQIVND in the germline V gene (reference sequence). Trimming cost V 7 bases and J 7 bases; bases outside gene matches: 6. CDR3 sequence (DNA): TGTGCCAGTACCGACAGGGACGGTGAAAAACTGTTTTTT. Its translation is CASTDRDGEKLFF.

The chain carries TRBV3-1 (or the pseudogene TRBV3-2) and TRBJ2-2, with 8 bases that match TRBD2. J gave up 4 bases and V 5 bases, and 3 bases lay outside the gene matches. The CDR3 consists of 14 residues. CDR1 LGHDT and CDR2 YNNKEL come from the germline V gene (reference sequence). The CDR3 coding sequence is TGTGCCAGCAGCTGGACTAGCAGCACCGGGGAGCTGTTTTTT. It codes for CASSWTSSTGELFF.

The chain carries TRBV20-1 and TRBJ2-5; TRBD1 matches at 9 bases. The length of the CDR3 is 15 residues. Germline values: CDR1 DFQATT, CDR2 SNEGSKA (reference sequence). Trimming cost V 3 bases and J 4 bases; bases outside gene matches: 9. The CDR3 DNA is TGCAGTGCTAGTTTCGGGACAGGGCCCCGAGAGACCCAGTACTTC. It encodes CSASFGTGPRETQYF.

This chain links TRBV4-1 with TRBJ1-6; TRBD1 might be the D (5 bases). Germline V gives CDR1 MGHRA, CDR2 YSYEKL. This CDR3 is built from 15 residues. Trimming left V 4 bases short and J 7 bases short, with 14 bases between. CDR3: CASSLGHLRNSPLHF. As DNA, the CDR3 is TGCGCCAGCAGCCTTGGACATCTAAGGAATTCACCCCTCCACTTT.

The gene calls are TRBV7-9 and TRBJ2-5; 15 nucleotides agree with TRBD2. CDR3 length: 15 residues. The junction had 3 bases not matched to a gene; V was cut back by 5 bases and J by 5 bases. Germline-derived CDR1 and CDR2 are SEHNR and FQNEAQ (reference sequence). As DNA, the CDR3 is TGTGCCAGCAGCCCTGGACTAGCGGGGGGGGAGACCCAGTACTTC. Translation: CASSPGLAGGETQYF.

The rearrangement links TRBV7-9 to TRBJ1-4; D might be TRBD1 (6 bases). The V gene's germline CDR1 is SEHNR and CDR2 FQNEAQ (reference sequence). Trimming stripped 4 bases from V and 6 bases from J, with 18 bases between. The length of the CDR3 is 16 residues. As DNA, the CDR3 is TGTGCCAGCAGCTCCAACAGGGAACCGCTTCATGAAAAACTGTTTTTT. It specifies CASSSNREPLHEKLFF.